A selection of T cell receptor beta chains follows, all from one sample in a study of T cell responses to AZD1222 COVID-19 vaccine. Profiling relied on immunoSEQ multiplex PCR, and the TCRdb table lists in-frame clones only, not all of them. The sample has around 50,000 clones; roughly four fifths are singletons. The source was peripheral blood, collected on day 0 of AZD1222 vaccination. The source of these receptors is an adult in good health. The conserved cysteine and the conserved F or W are not part of the CDR3 here. The order of the fields is CDR3 protein, J gene, V gene, D gene. A D gene is named only where the DNA matches it firmly.

CDR3aa: SAPVPSGQY
j_gene: TRBJ2-7
v_gene: TRBV20-1
d_gene: .

CDR3aa: ASRGPDHRAETQY
j_gene: TRBJ2-5
v_gene: TRBV6-1
d_gene: .

CDR3aa: ASRVVGGPGQY
j_gene: TRBJ2-4
v_gene: TRBV10-2
d_gene: .

CDR3aa: ASRDRENSPLH
j_gene: TRBJ1-6
v_gene: TRBV5-1
d_gene: TRBD1

CDR3aa: ASRPTKTGGGYRQNTGELF
j_gene: TRBJ2-2
v_gene: TRBV19
d_gene: TRBD1

CDR3aa: ASSQGWPSQLYGYT
j_gene: TRBJ1-2
v_gene: TRBV28
d_gene: .

CDR3aa: ASSLGGAASYEQY
j_gene: TRBJ2-7
v_gene: TRBV5-1
d_gene: .

CDR3aa: ASSYTTGPLETQY
j_gene: TRBJ2-5
v_gene: TRBV28
d_gene: .

CDR3aa: ASSSFPLDRGRTDTQY
j_gene: TRBJ2-3
v_gene: TRBV5-1
d_gene: TRBD1

CDR3aa: ASSSSGQIINQPQH
j_gene: TRBJ1-5
v_gene: TRBV6-2/TRBV6-3
d_gene: TRBD1

CDR3aa: ASTEVRGTGGF
j_gene: TRBJ2-7
v_gene: TRBV2
d_gene: TRBD1

CDR3aa: ASSPLALNNEQF
j_gene: TRBJ2-1
v_gene: TRBV7-3
d_gene: .

CDR3aa: ASSLGTGAVEQY
j_gene: TRBJ2-7
v_gene: TRBV11-2
d_gene: TRBD1

CDR3aa: ASSQEGGYNSPLH
j_gene: TRBJ1-6
v_gene: TRBV4-1
d_gene: .

CDR3aa: ASKGERGLVQPQH
j_gene: TRBJ1-5
v_gene: TRBV2
d_gene: TRBD1

CDR3aa: ASSQDRFSGGSTDEQY
j_gene: TRBJ2-7
v_gene: TRBV3-1/TRBV3-2
d_gene: TRBD2

CDR3aa: ATSDPRTTKNIQY
j_gene: TRBJ2-4
v_gene: TRBV24-1
d_gene: .